One and the same sample provided the 31 T cell receptor beta chains below, sequenced in a study of T-cell memory formation after mild COVID-19. TCRdb fed the 5' RACE reads into MiXCR, producing one record per CDR3 protein. Seen here are about 350,000 distinct CDR3 sequences, 28% observed once, and the top ten hold 13%. Sequencing was performed on PBMCs or a T cell subset sorted from them (not recorded which). These receptors were taken from an adult woman who had mild COVID-19 (a few samples of this study predate the infection). Cell type and time point are not known.

This clonotype was found many times. J is TRBJ2-7 and V is TRBV7-2, with 7 bases fitting TRBD2. The CDR3 spans 15 residues. J lost 4 bases, V lost 3 bases, and 9 bases had no gene match. CDR1 is SGHTA, CDR2 FQGNSA, per germline. The CDR3 coding sequence is TGTGCCAGCAGCTTGTGGGGCGGGAGCACGTACGAGCAGTACTTC. Its translation is CASSLWGGSTYEQYF.

This clonotype was seen more than once but under ten times. The gene calls are TRBV3-1 and TRBJ1-1; 8 positions agree with TRBD1. V gave up 0 bases and J gave up 12 bases; unmatched junction bases: 24. Germline V gives CDR1 LGHDT, CDR2 YNNKEL (reference sequence). The CDR3 has 19 amino acids. Here the CDR3 reads CASSQDFPTQGADRTGTFF. The CDR3 DNA reads TGTGCCAGCAGCCAAGATTTCCCCACTCAGGGGGCGGACCGAACGGGAACTTTCTTT. Full variable domain (missing parts from reference TRBV3-1 and TRBJ1-1): DTAVSQTPKYLVTQMGNDKSIKCEQNLGHDTMYWYKQDSKKFLKIMFSYNNKELIINETVPNRFSPKSPDKAHLNLHINSLELGDSAVYFCASSQDFPTQGADRTGTFFGQGTRLTVV.

CDR3 protein: CASSLGPAEGQETQYF. The CDR3 region has the DNA TGCGCCAGCAGCTTGGGCCCAGCGGAGGGCCAAGAGACCCAGTACTTC. This chain uses TRBV5-1 with TRBJ2-5, with D perhaps matching TRBD2 (6 bases). V dropped 0 bases and J dropped 1 base, with 13 bases sitting between them. This CDR3 comprises 16 residues. CDR1 is SGHRS and CDR2 is YFSETQ in the germline V gene. The whole variable domain, remainder taken from reference TRBV5-1 and TRBJ2-5, is KAGVTQTPRYLIKTRGQQVTLSCSPISGHRSVSWYQQTPGQGLQFLFEYFSETQRNKGNFPGRFSGRQFSNSRSEMNVSTLELGDSALYLCASSLGPAEGQETQYFGPGTRLLVL.

At least ten counts were recorded for this clonotype. The chain joins TRBV19 to TRBJ2-1; D is uncertain. The germline V and J ends were trimmed by 1 base and 2 bases, with 9 bases remaining between them. This CDR3 has 15 amino acids. Germline V gene sequence: CDR1 LNHDA, CDR2 SQIVND (reference sequence). DNA of the CDR3: TGTGCCAGTAGTATAGCGGGTGGGGCCTACAATGAGCAGTTCTTC. Protein sequence: CASSIAGGAYNEQFF.

Comment on this clonotype: A read error may produce the germline difference seen at one junction end. The chain combines TRBV3-1 with TRBJ2-7, with D maybe TRBD1 (5 bases). Germline V lookup: CDR1 LGHDT, CDR2 YNNKEL (reference sequence). This CDR3 has 15 residues. The DNA for the CDR3 is TGTGCCAGCAGTCAAGGGGCCAGGGCCTCCTACGAGCAGTACTTC. This translates into CASSQGARASYEQYF.

The chain combines TRBV7-2 with TRBJ2-7; 10 bases line up with TRBD2. The CDR3 consists of 15 residues. The V gene end was trimmed by 5 bases and the J gene end by 5 bases; junction bases not matched to a gene: 9. Germline V CDR1 and CDR2: SGHTA, FQGNSA. CDR3 DNA: TGTGCCAGCAGCCAACGGGGAGCGGGGGGGGACGAGCAGTACTTC. This gives the protein CASSQRGAGGDEQYF.

This clonotype was observed a few times. This chain connects TRBV25-1 to TRBJ1-1; a weak D match, TRBD1 (5 bases). V gave up 3 bases and J gave up 0 bases, with 11 bases separating them. Per germline, CDR1 MGHDK and CDR2 SYGVNS. The CDR3 has 15 amino acids. CDR3 in DNA: TGTGCCAGCAGTGATCTTGACAGCCTGAACACTGAAGCTTTCTTT. This encodes CASSDLDSLNTEAFF.

The V call is TRBV12-3 or TRBV12-4, the J call TRBJ2-5; 7 bases are shared with TRBD1. The J segment lost 5 bases and the V segment lost 5 bases, leaving 8 bases of the junction unmatched. The CDR3 has 14 amino acids. The CDR3 DNA reads as TGTGCCAGCAGTCCATACACAGGGGTCGAGACCCAGTACTTC. Protein sequence: CASSPYTGVETQYF.

There are a few counts of this clonotype. V is TRBV4-3 and J is TRBJ2-3; the D call may be TRBD1 or TRBD2 (5 bases each). CDR1 and CDR2 from the germline V gene are LGHNA and YSLEER. V shed 0 bases and J shed 2 bases, with 9 bases lying between them. The CDR3 runs 15 residues. The CDR3 bases are TGCGCCAGCAGCCAAGAGGGACGCAACACAGATACGCAGTATTTT. Its translation: CASSQEGRNTDTQYF.

The CDR3 bases are TGTGCCAGCAACCCAGACCCGGCTTCGGATGAGCAGTTCTTC. This translates into CASNPDPASDEQFF. This sequence joins TRBV12-3 or TRBV12-4 and TRBJ2-1; D is unresolved. Trimming removed 7 bases from V and 8 bases from J, with 18 bases in between. The CDR3 consists of 14 residues.

The chain is built from TRBV6-5 and TRBJ1-3; no clear D. Trimming cost V 6 bases and J 2 bases, with 11 bases left between them. CDR1 and CDR2 (germline): MNHEY, SVGAGI. The CDR3 length is 14 residues. The CDR3 bases are TGTGCCAGCAGCCTCCCTGGGACTGGAAACACCATATATTTT. This sequence encodes CASSLPGTGNTIYF.

This clonotype was seen a few times. The rearrangement joins TRBV27 to TRBJ2-7; perhaps D is TRBD1 or TRBD2 (5 bases each). There are 12 residues in the CDR3. V was pared by 4 bases and J by 7 bases, with 11 bases between. CDR1 and CDR2 (germline): MNHEY, SMNVEV (reference sequence). CDR3 residues: CASSSGTEEQYF. The CDR3 DNA follows: TGTGCCAGCAGTTCCGGGACGGAAGAGCAGTACTTC.

The sample holds a few counts of this clonotype. The chain links TRBV24-1 to TRBJ2-7; possible D gene TRBD2, 6 bases. The CDR3 consists of 12 residues. Trimming cost V 3 bases and J 4 bases, with 6 bases left between them. Germline assignment: CDR1 KGHDR and CDR2 SFDVKD. Written as DNA, the CDR3 is TGTGCCACCAGTGATCGGGGGTACGAGCAGTACTTC. As protein: CATSDRGYEQYF.

The gene calls are TRBV5-5 and TRBJ1-1; D is perhaps TRBD1 (5 bases). V was shortened by 0 bases and J by 5 bases, with 14 bases between the two germline ends. The germline V gene encodes CDR1 SGHKS and CDR2 YYEKEE (reference sequence). This CDR3 region has 15 residues. CDR3 residues: CASSLGQGIRTEAFF. In DNA, the CDR3 is TGTGCCAGCAGCTTGGGGCAGGGAATAAGGACTGAAGCTTTCTTT.

V and J are TRBV5-4 and TRBJ2-2, with 8 nucleotides matching TRBD2. The V gene's germline CDR1 is SGHNT and CDR2 YYREEE (reference sequence). This CDR3 is 15 amino acids long. V lost 2 bases to trimming and J lost 3 bases; unmatched junction nucleotides: 3. Here the CDR3 reads CASSLAGVDTGELFF. The CDR3 bases are TGTGCCAGCAGCTTAGCGGGAGTTGACACCGGGGAGCTGTTTTTT. Full variable domain (rest looked up from reference TRBV5-4 and TRBJ2-2): ETGVTQSPTHLIKTRGQQVTLRCSSQSGHNTVSWYQQALGQGPQFIFQYYREEENGRGNFPPRFSGLQFPNYSSELNVNALELDDSALYLCASSLAGVDTGELFFGEGSRLTVL.

The J gene is TRBJ2-2, the V gene TRBV7-2; 7 bases fit TRBD2. The CDR3 runs 15 residues. Germline assignment: CDR1 SGHTA and CDR2 FQGNSA. The ends lost 3 bases at V and 4 bases at J; junction bases unmatched: 5. The CDR3 DNA reads as TGTGCCAGCAGCTTGCGGCTAGCGGCCACCGGGGAGCTGTTTTTT. The encoded protein is CASSLRLAATGELFF.

This chain connects TRBV7-2 to TRBJ2-7; 7 bases line up with TRBD1. The CDR3 sequence is 14 residues long. With V trimmed by 5 bases and J by 6 bases, 10 bases remained unmatched. Germline CDR1 reads SGHTA; CDR2 reads FQGNSA. Written as DNA, the CDR3 is TGTGCCAGCAGCCCTCGACAGGGTTTGGGCGAGCAGTACTTC. It specifies CASSPRQGLGEQYF.

This clonotype was seen a handful of times. This chain joins TRBV5-1 and TRBJ2-1; D is tentatively TRBD1 or TRBD2 (5 bases each). The CDR3 extends over 15 amino acids. The germline V and J ends were trimmed by 0 bases and 6 bases, with 13 bases remaining between them. The germline V gene has CDR1 SGHRS and CDR2 YFSETQ. The CDR3 is CASSLGVRDLNEQFF. CDR3 bases: TGCGCCAGCAGCTTGGGGGTTAGGGACCTCAATGAGCAGTTCTTC. Full variable domain (rest looked up from reference TRBV5-1 and TRBJ2-1): KAGVTQTPRYLIKTRGQQVTLSCSPISGHRSVSWYQQTPGQGLQFLFEYFSETQRNKGNFPGRFSGRQFSNSRSEMNVSTLELGDSALYLCASSLGVRDLNEQFFGPGTRLTVL.

V usage is TRBV18 and J usage is TRBJ2-7; 8 bases align to TRBD2. The CDR3 covers 13 residues. CDR1 and CDR2 (germline): KGHSH, LQKENI. The junction had 3 bases not matched to a gene; V was cut back by 6 bases and J by 2 bases. The DNA for the CDR3 is TGTGCCAGCTCCGGGGGGGCTCCCTACGAGCAGTACTTC. Its translation: CASSGGAPYEQYF.

A few counts support this clonotype. This chain links TRBV12-3 or TRBV12-4 with TRBJ2-4, with D unresolved. The V and J ends lost 7 bases and 5 bases respectively, with 18 bases between them. The CDR3 covers 15 residues. Written as DNA, the CDR3 is TGTGCCAGCACTCCATTGGCCACTTACGAAAACATTCAGTACTTC. Translation gives CASTPLATYENIQYF.

The V gene is TRBV24-1, the J gene TRBJ2-3; the match to TRBD1 covers 8 bases. The CDR3 extends over 15 amino acids. Trimming took 7 bases from V and 4 from J; bases not matched to a gene: 9. CDR1 is KGHDR and CDR2 is SFDVKD in the germline V gene. The CDR3 coding sequence is TGTGCCACCAGGGGGTCAGGGGGCATCGCAGATACGCAGTATTTT. Residues: CATRGSGGIADTQYF.

The rearrangement uses TRBV15 and TRBJ2-7, with 7 bases fitting TRBD1. Germline V gene sequence: CDR1 LNHNV, CDR2 YYDKDF (reference sequence). This CDR3 comprises 16 residues. V was clipped by 5 bases and J by 4 bases; unmatched bases: 14. The CDR3 DNA reads as TGTGCCACCAGCCCTCGTCTAGCCGCACAGGGGTACGAGCAGTACTTC. Protein: CATSPRLAAQGYEQYF.

This chain connects TRBV7-9 to TRBJ2-7; D unresolved. Per germline, CDR1 SEHNR and CDR2 FQNEAQ (reference sequence). The V gene lost 5 bases and the J gene lost 5 bases, with 10 bases spanning the gap. This CDR3 is 12 amino acids long. The CDR3 region has the DNA TGTGCCAGCAGCCGGACCCCCCACGAGCAGTACTTC. Protein product: CASSRTPHEQYF.

Only one count was recorded for this clonotype. The V call is TRBV30, the J call TRBJ2-5, with D tentatively TRBD1 (6 bases). The ends were cut back, 4 bases at V and 4 bases at J, with 16 bases in the middle. Per germline, CDR1 GTSNPN and CDR2 SVGIG (reference sequence). This CDR3 contains 14 residues. CDR3 sequence reads: CAWIGTPSRETQYF. CDR3 in DNA: TGTGCCTGGATAGGGACACCGAGTCGAGAGACCCAGTACTTC.

This clonotype was observed a handful of times. The chain has TRBV12-3 or TRBV12-4 and TRBJ1-1, with unresolved D. The CDR3 is 13 amino acids. The V gene lost 3 bases and the J gene lost 1 base, with 6 bases spanning the gap. In nucleotides, the CDR3 is TGTGCCAGCAGTTTCATGGCGAACACTGAAGCTTTCTTT. Translation: CASSFMANTEAFF.

J is TRBJ2-2 and V is TRBV24-1; TRBD1 might be the D (6 bases). CDR3 length: 15 residues. V was trimmed by 3 bases and J by 5 bases, leaving 12 bases between them. CDR1 and CDR2 (germline): KGHDR, SFDVKD. Here the CDR3 DNA reads TGTGCCACCAGTGATGGAAGACAGGTAACCGGGGAGCTGTTTTTT. It encodes CATSDGRQVTGELFF.

The sample holds a few counts of this clonotype. V gene TRBV24-1 combines with J gene TRBJ2-3, with no clear D. The CDR3 runs to 16 residues. Germline loops: CDR1 KGHDR, CDR2 SFDVKD. V was cut by 3 bases and J by 0 bases, with 12 bases left in between. The CDR3 loop is CATSDPRLGSTDTQYF. CDR3 DNA sequence: TGTGCCACCAGTGATCCGCGGTTGGGGAGCACAGATACGCAGTATTTT.

This clonotype was recorded a few times. The V call is TRBV20-1, the J call TRBJ2-7; D is unclear. CDR1 is DFQATT, CDR2 SNEGSKA, per germline (reference sequence). V was clipped by 6 bases and J by 0 bases, with 3 bases between them. The CDR3 totals 10 residues. The CDR3 DNA reads as TGCAGTGCCTTCTCCTACGAGCAGTACTTC. This encodes CSAFSYEQYF.

For the CDR3, the DNA is TGTGCCAGCAGTGAAGGACCGCTTATTCGGGACAGGGGGCTGAACACTGAAGCTTTCTTT. This translates into CASSEGPLIRDRGLNTEAFF. The chain combines TRBV2 with TRBJ1-1; TRBD1 aligns across 12 bases. CDR1 is SNHLY, CDR2 FYNNEI, per germline. CDR3 length: 20 residues. With V trimmed by 1 base and J by 0 bases, 12 bases remained unmatched. Full variable domain (rest looked up from reference TRBV2 and TRBJ1-1): EPEVTQTPSHQVTQMGQEVILRCVPISNHLYFYWYRQILGQKVEFLVSFYNNEISEKSEIFDDQFSVERPDGSNFTLKIRSTKLEDSAMYFCASSEGPLIRDRGLNTEAFFGQGTRLTVV.

The chain couples TRBV19 to TRBJ2-7, with 7 bases aligning to TRBD1. Germline CDR1 and CDR2: LNHDA and SQIVND (reference sequence). The J segment lost 2 bases and the V segment lost 9 bases, leaving 10 bases of the junction unmatched. The CDR3 length is 14 residues. The CDR3 reads CASSHPGQTYEQYF. Here the CDR3 DNA reads TGTGCCAGCTCTCACCCGGGACAGACCTACGAGCAGTACTTC. Based on the CDR3 plus reference TRBV19 and TRBJ2-7, the full variable domain is DGGITQSPKYLFRKEGQNVTLSCEQNLNHDAMYWYRQDPGQGLRLIYYSQIVNDFQKGDIAEGYSVSREKKESFPLTVTSAQKNPTAFYLCASSHPGQTYEQYFGPGTRLTVT.

CDR3 sequence reads: CASSFEAGPYGEQFF. The CDR3 region has the DNA TGTGCCAGCAGCTTCGAAGCGGGGCCCTACGGTGAGCAGTTCTTC. The V gene is TRBV7-6, the J gene TRBJ2-1; 7 nucleotides line up with TRBD2. V dropped 3 bases and J dropped 9; count of bases not matched to a gene: 11. CDR3 length: 15 amino acids. The germline CDR1 and CDR2 sequences are SGHVS and FNYEAQ.